This T cell receptor (beta chain) comes out of a study of T cell responses to AZD1222 COVID-19 vaccine. The wider study: Second doses were pooled across both intervals (about 4 or about 12 weeks). Study findings and constraints: Scientists sampled the repertoires only once the peak T cell response had passed. A mostly white British donor set with more females was recruited, and clonal diversity was possibly underestimated. Reports indicate that nearly half of spike-specific TCRs are directed at unmutated variant regions.

Germline CDR1 SGHDT, CDR2 YYEEEE. V shed 4 bases and J shed 5 bases, with 6 bases lying between them. This CDR3 has 11 amino acids. The data were produced by immunoSEQ multiplex PCR, yet TCRdb's version contains in-frame clones alone and is incomplete. The sample yields some 100,000 clones, approximately 86% seen once. Details on this clone: The antigen is unknown.

The origin of this receptor is an adult in good health. The chain uses TRBV5-6 and TRBJ2-5; no definite D call. The sequencing used peripheral blood, collected on day 0 of AZD1222 vaccination. CDR3 nucleotide sequence: TGTGCCAGCAGCCTCAGGGAGACCCAGTACTTC. The encoded protein is CASSLRETQYF.